Included here is one T cell receptor beta chain sequence, with context. Its antigen is currently unknown. Generated by immunoSEQ multiplex PCR, the TCRdb table keeps only in-frame clones and is missing some. In the table there are over 7,000 clones, about four fifths of which are singletons. V was pared by 4 bases and J by 6 bases, with 9 bases between. CDR3 length: 13 amino acids. Germline-derived CDR1 and CDR2 are SNHLY and FYNNEI. The data were taken from a study of neoadjuvant nivolumab and ipilimumab in lung cancer. Study results and caveats: Higher pretherapy blood TCR richness went with higher resected-tumor richness.

The sample in question was adjacent normal lung tissue, obtained after neoadjuvant nivolumab, alone or with ipilimumab, at or shortly before surgery. The chain couples TRBV2 to TRBJ2-2; D ambiguous. This receptor was identified in an adult with non-small cell lung cancer. The CDR3 here is CASSAVNAGELFF. The CDR3 DNA reads as TGTGCCAGCAGTGCAGTAAACGCCGGGGAGCTGTTTTTT.